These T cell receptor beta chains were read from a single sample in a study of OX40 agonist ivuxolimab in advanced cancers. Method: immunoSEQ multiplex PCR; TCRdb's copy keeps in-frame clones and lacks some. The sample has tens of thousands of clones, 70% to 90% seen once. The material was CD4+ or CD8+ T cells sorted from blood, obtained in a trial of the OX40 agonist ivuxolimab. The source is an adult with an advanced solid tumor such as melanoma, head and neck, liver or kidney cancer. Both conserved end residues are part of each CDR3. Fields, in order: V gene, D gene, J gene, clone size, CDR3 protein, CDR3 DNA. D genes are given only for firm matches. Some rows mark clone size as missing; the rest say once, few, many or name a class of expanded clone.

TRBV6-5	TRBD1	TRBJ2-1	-	CASKLQGAGNEQFF	TGTGCCAGCAAACTACAGGGGGCAGGTAATGAGCAGTTCTTC
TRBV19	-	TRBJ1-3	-	CASSIGEAGNTIYF	TGTGCCAGTAGTATTGGGGAGGCTGGAAACACCATATATTTT
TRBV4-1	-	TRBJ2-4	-	CASSQLVKLEGNIQYF	TGCGCCAGCAGCCAACTCGTTAAACTGGAGGGGAACATTCAGTACTTC
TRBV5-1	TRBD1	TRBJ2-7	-	CASSLVAGQGQNEQYF	TGCGCCAGCAGCTTGGTGGCGGGACAGGGGCAGAACGAGCAGTACTTC
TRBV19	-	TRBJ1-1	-	CASSIRGITEAFF	TGTGCCAGTAGTATACGAGGGATCACTGAAGCTTTCTTT
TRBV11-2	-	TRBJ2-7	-	CASSAGNAGYEQYF	TGTGCCAGCAGCGCCGGTAATGCTGGTTACGAGCAGTACTTC
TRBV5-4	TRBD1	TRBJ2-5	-	CASTRTIGTGGTETQYF	TGTGCCAGCACCCGTACGATTGGGACAGGGGGAACGGAGACCCAGTACTTC
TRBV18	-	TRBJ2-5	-	CASSPSGKQETQYF	TGTGCCAGCTCACCAAGTGGGAAACAAGAGACCCAGTACTTC
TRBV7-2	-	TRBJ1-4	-	CASSLGVGLSKKLFF	TGTGCCAGCAGCTTAGGGGTGGGGCTTTCGAAAAAACTGTTTTTT
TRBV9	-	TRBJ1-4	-	CASSPHSGTNEKLFF	TGTGCCAGCAGCCCACACAGCGGAACTAATGAAAAACTGTTTTTT
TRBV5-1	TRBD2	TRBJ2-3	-	CASSLVGTSGPGGTQYF	TGCGCCAGCAGCTTGGTGGGGACTAGCGGGCCCGGGGGCACGCAGTATTTT
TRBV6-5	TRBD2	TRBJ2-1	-	CASSYAEGLGQEQFF	TGTGCCAGCAGTTACGCGGAGGGACTAGGGCAGGAGCAGTTCTTC
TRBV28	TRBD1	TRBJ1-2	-	CASSRTGGDGYTF	TGTGCCAGCAGTCGGACAGGGGGCGATGGCTACACCTTC
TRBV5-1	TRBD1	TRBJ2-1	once	CASTGTGWTHNEQFF	TGCGCCAGCACAGGGACAGGGTGGACGCACAATGAGCAGTTCTTC
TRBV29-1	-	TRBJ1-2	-	CSVDGGDYGYTF	TGCAGCGTGGACGGGGGGGACTATGGCTACACCTTC